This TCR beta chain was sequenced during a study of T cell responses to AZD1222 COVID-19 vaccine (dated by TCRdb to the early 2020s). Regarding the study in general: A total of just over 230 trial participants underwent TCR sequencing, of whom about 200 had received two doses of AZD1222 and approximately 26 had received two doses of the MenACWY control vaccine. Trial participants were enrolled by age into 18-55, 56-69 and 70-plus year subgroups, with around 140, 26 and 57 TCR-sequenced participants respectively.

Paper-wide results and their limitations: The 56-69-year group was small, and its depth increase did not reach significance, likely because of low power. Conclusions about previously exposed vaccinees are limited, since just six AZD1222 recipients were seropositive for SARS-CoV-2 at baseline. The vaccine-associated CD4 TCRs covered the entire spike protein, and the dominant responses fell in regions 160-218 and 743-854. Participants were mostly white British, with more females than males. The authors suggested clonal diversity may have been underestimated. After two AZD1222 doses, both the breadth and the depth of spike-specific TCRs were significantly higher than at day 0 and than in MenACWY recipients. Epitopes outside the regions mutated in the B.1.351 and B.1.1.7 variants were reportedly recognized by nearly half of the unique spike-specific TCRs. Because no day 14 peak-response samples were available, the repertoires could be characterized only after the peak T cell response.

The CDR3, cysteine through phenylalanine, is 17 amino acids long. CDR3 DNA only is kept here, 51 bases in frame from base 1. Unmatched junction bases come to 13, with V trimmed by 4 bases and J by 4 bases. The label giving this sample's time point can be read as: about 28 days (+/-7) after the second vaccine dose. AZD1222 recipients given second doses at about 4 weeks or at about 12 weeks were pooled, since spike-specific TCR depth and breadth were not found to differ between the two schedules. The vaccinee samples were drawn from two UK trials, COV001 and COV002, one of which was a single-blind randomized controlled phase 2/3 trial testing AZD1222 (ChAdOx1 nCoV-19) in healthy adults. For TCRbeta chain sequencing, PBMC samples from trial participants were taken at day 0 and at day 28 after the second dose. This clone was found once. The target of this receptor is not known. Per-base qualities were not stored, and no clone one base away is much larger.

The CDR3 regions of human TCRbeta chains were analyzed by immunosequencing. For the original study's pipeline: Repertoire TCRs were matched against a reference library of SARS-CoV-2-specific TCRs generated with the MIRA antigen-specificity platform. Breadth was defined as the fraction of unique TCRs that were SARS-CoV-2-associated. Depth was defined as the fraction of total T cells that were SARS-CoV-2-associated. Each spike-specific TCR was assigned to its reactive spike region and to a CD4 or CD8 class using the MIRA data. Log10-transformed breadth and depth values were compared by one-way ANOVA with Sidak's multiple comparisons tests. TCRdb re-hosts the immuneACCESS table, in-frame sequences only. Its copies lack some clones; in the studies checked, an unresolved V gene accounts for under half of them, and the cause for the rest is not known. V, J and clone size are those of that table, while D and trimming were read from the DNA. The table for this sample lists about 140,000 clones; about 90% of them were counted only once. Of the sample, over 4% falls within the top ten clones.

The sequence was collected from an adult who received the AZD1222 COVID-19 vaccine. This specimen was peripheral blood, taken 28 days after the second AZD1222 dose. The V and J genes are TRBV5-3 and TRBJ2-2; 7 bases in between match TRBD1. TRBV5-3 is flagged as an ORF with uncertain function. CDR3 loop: CARSPNVGTDTTGELFF. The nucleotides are TGTGCCAGAAGCCCAAATGTAGGGACAGATACCACCGGGGAGCTGTTTTTT.